The present TCR beta chain was sequenced within a study of cytomegalovirus exposure and HLA in healthy donors. The study, taken as a whole, reports: A later analysis linked a missense DCLRE1C variant to TCR beta V- and J-gene trimming. Later analysis suggested links between common viral pathogens and several top significant clusters. In vitro work confirmed that a few CMV-associated chains recognize CMV antigens. Accurate prediction of HLA-A and HLA-B alleles (for most subjects) was reportedly achieved from TCR beta sequences.

In regard to this clone: Its antigen remains unknown.

PCR amplification relied on 60 Vbeta primers (plus 13 Jbeta primers). Sequenced by immunoSEQ multiplex PCR; TCRdb stores in-frame clones only, minus some. The sample has 100,000 to 150,000 clones; around four fifths are singletons. CDR1 and CDR2 from the germline V gene are MRHNA and SNTAGT. The J segment lost 4 bases and the V segment lost 4 bases, leaving 5 bases of the junction unmatched. This CDR3 has 16 residues. The sample comprised PBMCs. V usage is TRBV6-4 and J usage is TRBJ2-1; TRBD2 aligns across 12 bases. This receptor was obtained from a man in his late teens or twenties in good health and CMV-seropositive. CDR3 DNA sequence: TGTGCCAGCAGTGCCTCTAGCGGGGGGGGATACAATGAGCAGTTCTTC. The encoded protein is CASSASSGGGYNEQFF.